The rows below give T cell receptor beta chains drawn from one sample of a study of T cell responses to AZD1222 COVID-19 vaccine. Clones were sequenced by immunoSEQ multiplex PCR, and TCRdb holds only the in-frame ones, with some missing. The sample contains about 85,000 clones, about 85% of which appear only once. Sequencing used peripheral blood, obtained 28 days after the second AZD1222 dose. Receptors were obtained from an adult who received the AZD1222 COVID-19 vaccine. Each CDR3 is given with its conserved first and last residue. The order of the fields is J gene, clone size, V gene, D gene, CDR3 protein, CDR3 DNA. The D gene is left open where the match is weak. The size field is filled for only some rows; it gives once, few, many or a size class.

TRBJ2-5,NA,TRBV25-1,NA,CASSGPTETQYF,TGTGCCAGCAGCGGGCCGACGGAGACCCAGTACTTC
TRBJ1-6,NA,TRBV5-4,TRBD1,CASSPAPGQGNSPLHF,TGTGCCAGCAGCCCCGCACCGGGACAGGGGAATTCACCCCTCCACTTT
TRBJ1-2,once,TRBV6-5,NA,CASSYTDTGYGYTF,TGTGCCAGCAGTTACACTGACACGGGCTATGGCTACACCTTC
TRBJ2-5,once,TRBV4-1,TRBD2,CASSQASERGGPRETQYF,TGCGCCAGCAGCCAAGCATCCGAGCGGGGGGGCCCTAGGGAGACCCAGTACTTC
TRBJ1-3,NA,TRBV18,NA,CASSPQTGGNTIYF,TGTGCCAGCTCACCCCAGACAGGTGGAAACACCATATATTTT
TRBJ2-1,NA,TRBV5-6,TRBD2,CASSLLAGGPRQFF,TGTGCCAGCAGCTTGCTAGCGGGAGGCCCCCGTCAGTTCTTC
TRBJ1-2,NA,TRBV9,NA,CASSAGISGDYGYTF,TGTGCCAGCAGCGCCGGAATAAGCGGGGACTATGGCTACACCTTC
TRBJ1-1,NA,TRBV3-1/TRBV3-2,NA,CASSQDGVSVAEAFF,TGTGCCAGCAGCCAAGACGGGGTGAGCGTCGCTGAAGCTTTCTTT
TRBJ2-1,NA,TRBV27,TRBD2,CASSSYIPRRGSSYNEQFF,TGTGCCAGCAGTTCGTACATACCTAGGCGGGGGAGCTCCTACAATGAGCAGTTCTTC
TRBJ2-5,NA,TRBV2,TRBD1,CASSGTGSEGETQYF,TGTGCCAGCAGTGGGACAGGGAGTGAGGGGGAGACCCAGTACTTC
TRBJ2-2,NA,TRBV4-1,NA,CASSHPRLGRAGYNTGELFF,TGCGCCAGCAGCCACCCCCGTCTTGGGCGGGCGGGGTATAACACCGGGGAGCTGTTTTTT
TRBJ1-2,NA,TRBV6-5,TRBD1,CASRKQGAGGYTF,TGTGCCAGCAGAAAACAGGGGGCGGGTGGCTACACCTTC
TRBJ1-1,NA,TRBV4-1,NA,CASSQEDLHLMNTEAFF,TGCGCCAGCAGCCAAGAAGATCTGCACCTTATGAACACTGAAGCTTTCTTT
TRBJ1-3,NA,TRBV10-1,NA,CASSSGNGNTIYF,TGCGCCAGCAGTTCAGGGAATGGAAACACCATATATTTT
TRBJ2-7,many,TRBV3-1/TRBV3-2,TRBD2,CASSQDSGGSYEQYF,TGTGCCAGCAGCCAAGATTCGGGGGGCTCCTACGAGCAGTACTTC
TRBJ2-5,NA,TRBV10-2,NA,CASKWGRGIQETQYF,TGCGCCAGCAAGTGGGGCAGGGGAATCCAAGAGACCCAGTACTTC
TRBJ1-4,NA,TRBV9,NA,CASSDAGPREKLFF,TGTGCCAGCAGCGACGCGGGTCCCAGGGAAAAACTGTTTTTT
TRBJ2-5,NA,TRBV10-3,NA,CAIGTSNGTETQYF,TGTGCCATCGGAACTTCCAACGGAACAGAGACCCAGTACTTC
TRBJ1-2,NA,TRBV7-8,NA,CASSLAGNYGYTF,TGTGCCAGCAGCTTGGCAGGGAACTATGGCTACACCTTC
TRBJ1-2,NA,TRBV10-1,NA,CASSEGEGDGYTF,TGCGCCAGCAGTGAGGGGGAGGGGGATGGCTACACCTTC
TRBJ2-5,NA,TRBV7-2,TRBD1,CASSLEGQGRKETQYF,TGTGCCAGCAGCTTAGAAGGACAGGGTCGTAAAGAGACCCAGTACTTC
TRBJ1-5,NA,TRBV5-1,NA,CASSLVGGSDQPQHF,TGCGCCAGCAGCTTGGTGGGGGGCTCGGATCAGCCCCAGCATTTT
TRBJ2-3,NA,TRBV3-1/TRBV3-2,TRBD2,CASSLAGGLKDTQYF,TGTGCCAGCAGCCTAGCGGGGGGATTGAAAGATACGCAGTATTTT
TRBJ2-7,few,TRBV9,NA,CASSVGGGGTSSEQYF,TGTGCCAGCAGCGTAGGAGGAGGGGGTACTTCTTCCGAGCAGTACTTC
TRBJ2-2,few,TRBV7-3,NA,CASSSQDNTGELFF,TGTGCCAGCAGCTCTCAAGACAACACCGGGGAGCTGTTTTTT
TRBJ2-5,NA,TRBV6-5,NA,CASDSYQETQYF,TGTGCCAGTGACAGTTACCAAGAGACCCAGTACTTC
TRBJ1-4,NA,TRBV2,TRBD1,CASRTDRGGRATNEKLFF,TGTGCCAGCAGAACCGACAGGGGAGGAAGGGCAACTAATGAAAAACTGTTTTTT
TRBJ1-2,NA,TRBV15,NA,CATSRGGSLYGYTF,TGTGCCACCAGCAGAGGAGGGAGCCTCTATGGCTACACCTTC
TRBJ1-4,few,TRBV29-1,TRBD1,CSARQGLELFF,TGCAGCGCACGACAGGGGTTAGAACTGTTTTTT
TRBJ2-2,NA,TRBV19,NA,CASSMGGGTGNTGELFF,TGTGCCAGTAGTATGGGAGGGGGGACGGGGAACACCGGGGAGCTGTTTTTT
TRBJ2-1,NA,TRBV4-1,NA,CASSHAAGGPYNEQFF,TGCGCCAGCAGCCATGCGGCTGGCGGGCCCTACAATGAGCAGTTCTTC
TRBJ1-5,NA,TRBV2,TRBD1,CASSGDRGRLYNQPQHF,TGTGCCAGCAGTGGGGACAGGGGGCGCCTCTACAATCAGCCCCAGCATTTT
TRBJ2-5,NA,TRBV18,NA,CASSPRHQETQYF,TGTGCCAGCTCACCGCGGCATCAAGAGACCCAGTACTTC